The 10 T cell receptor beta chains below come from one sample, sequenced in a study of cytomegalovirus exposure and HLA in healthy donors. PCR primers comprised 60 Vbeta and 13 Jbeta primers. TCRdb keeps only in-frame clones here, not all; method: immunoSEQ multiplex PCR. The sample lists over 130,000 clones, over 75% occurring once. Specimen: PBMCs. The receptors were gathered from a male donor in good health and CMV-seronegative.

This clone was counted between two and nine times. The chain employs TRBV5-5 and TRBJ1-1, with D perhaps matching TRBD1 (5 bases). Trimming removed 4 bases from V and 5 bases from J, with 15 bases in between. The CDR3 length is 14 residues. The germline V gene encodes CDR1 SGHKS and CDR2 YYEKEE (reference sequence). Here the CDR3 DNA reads TGTGCCAGCAGCCCTCCCTCGGACACGACTGAAGCTTTCTTT. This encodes CASSPPSDTTEAFF. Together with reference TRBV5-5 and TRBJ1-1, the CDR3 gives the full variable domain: DAGVTQSPTHLIKTRGQQVTLRCSPISGHKSVSWYQQVLGQGPQFIFQYYEKEERGRGNFPDRFSARQFPNYSSELNVNALLLGDSALYLCASSPPSDTTEAFFGQGTRLTVV.

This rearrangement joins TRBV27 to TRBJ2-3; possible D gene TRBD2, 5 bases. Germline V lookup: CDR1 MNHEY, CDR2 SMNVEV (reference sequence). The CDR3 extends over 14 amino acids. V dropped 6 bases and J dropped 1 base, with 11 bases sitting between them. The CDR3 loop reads CASRRMEGTDTQYF. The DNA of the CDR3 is TGTGCCAGCAGGAGGATGGAGGGCACAGATACGCAGTATTTT.

The CDR3 spells CASTQQGIQETQYF. The CDR3 nucleotides read TGTGCCAGTACTCAACAGGGTATCCAAGAGACCCAGTACTTC. The rearrangement links TRBV19 to TRBJ2-5; D is perhaps TRBD1 (6 bases). Germline assignment: CDR1 LNHDA and CDR2 SQIVND (reference sequence). The CDR3 loop spans 14 amino acids. The V end lost 7 bases, the J end lost 1 base, and 13 bases lay between the germline ends.

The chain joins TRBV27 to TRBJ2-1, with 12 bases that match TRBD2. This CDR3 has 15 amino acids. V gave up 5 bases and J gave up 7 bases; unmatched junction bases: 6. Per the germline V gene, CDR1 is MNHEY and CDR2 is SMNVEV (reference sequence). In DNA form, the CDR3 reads TGTGCCAGCAGTCCAACTAGCGGGAGGATTAATGAGCAGTTCTTC. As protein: CASSPTSGRINEQFF.

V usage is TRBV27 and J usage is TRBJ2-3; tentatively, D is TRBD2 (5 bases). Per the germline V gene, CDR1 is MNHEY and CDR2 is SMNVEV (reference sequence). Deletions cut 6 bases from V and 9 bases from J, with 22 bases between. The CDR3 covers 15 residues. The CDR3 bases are TGTGCCAGCAGCTCCGCCCCGCCGCGGTCGGGGACGCAGTATTTT. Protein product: CASSSAPPRSGTQYF.

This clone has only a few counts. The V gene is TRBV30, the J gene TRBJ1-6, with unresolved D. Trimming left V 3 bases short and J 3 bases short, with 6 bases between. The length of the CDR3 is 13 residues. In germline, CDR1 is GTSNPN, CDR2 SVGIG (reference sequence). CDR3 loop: CAWRQFYNSPLHF. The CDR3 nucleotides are TGTGCCTGGAGACAGTTCTATAATTCACCCCTCCACTTT.

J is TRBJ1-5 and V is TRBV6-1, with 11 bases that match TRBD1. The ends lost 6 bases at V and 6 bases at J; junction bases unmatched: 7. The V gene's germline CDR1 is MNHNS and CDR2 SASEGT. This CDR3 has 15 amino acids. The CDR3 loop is CASSLGQGGIQPQHF. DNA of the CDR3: TGTGCCAGCAGCTTGGGACAGGGGGGAATTCAGCCCCAGCATTTT.

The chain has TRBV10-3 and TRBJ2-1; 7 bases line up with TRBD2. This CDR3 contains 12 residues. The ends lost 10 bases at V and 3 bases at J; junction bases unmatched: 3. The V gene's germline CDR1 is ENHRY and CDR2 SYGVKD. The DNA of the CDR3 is TGTGCCACCTCTAGCGGCTACAATGAGCAGTTCTTC. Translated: CATSSGYNEQFF.

In DNA form, the CDR3 reads TGTGCCAGCAGTTTTATCGGTGAGCCCCAGCATTTT. Protein: CASSFIGEPQHF. The chain couples TRBV27 to TRBJ1-5; D is ambiguous. This CDR3 has 12 amino acids. Germline CDR1 is MNHEY and CDR2 is SMNVEV (reference sequence). Between the trimmed V and J ends, which lost 3 bases and 8 bases, there was a span of 8 bases.

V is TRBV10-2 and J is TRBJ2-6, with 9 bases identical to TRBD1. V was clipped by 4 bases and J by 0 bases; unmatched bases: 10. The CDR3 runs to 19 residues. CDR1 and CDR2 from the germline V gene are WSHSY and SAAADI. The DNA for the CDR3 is TGCGCCAGCAGTGGCCTTCCGGGACAGGGCCCCTCTGGGGCCAACGTCCTGACTTTC. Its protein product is CASSGLPGQGPSGANVLTF.